These 8 T cell receptor beta chains originate from one sample sequenced in a study of blood T cell repertoires in COVID-19 (dated by TCRdb to about 2020). Library preparation used the immunoSEQ multiplex PCR assay. The clones in this table, taken by TCRdb from immuneACCESS, are in-frame only. Not every clone is retained; where verified, under half of the shortfall comes from an unresolved V gene, and the cause of the rest is unknown. The sample includes over 50,000 clones, with around 90% observed a single time. Clones ranked in the top ten supply 3.5% of the sample. The sample was peripheral blood. Receptors were obtained from a man in his forties or fifties with active COVID-19.

This rearrangement joins TRBV14 to TRBJ1-6; TRBD1 might be the D (6 bases). CDR3 size: 15 residues. V lost 6 bases, J lost 7 bases, and 16 bases lay in between. CDR1 SGHDN and CDR2 FVKESK come from the germline V gene. CDR3 in amino acids: CASRLATGSNSPLHF. CDR3 DNA: TGTGCCAGCAGACTGGCCACAGGGTCAAATTCACCCCTCCACTTT.

The chain employs TRBV13 and TRBJ2-5; no clear D. Per the germline V gene, CDR1 is PRHDT and CDR2 is FYEKMQ (reference sequence). V was clipped by 5 bases and J by 1 base, with 8 bases between them. The CDR3 has 13 amino acids. CDR3 protein: CASSPNSQETQYF. The CDR3 DNA reads TGTGCCAGCAGCCCCAACTCCCAAGAGACCCAGTACTTC.

The CDR3 DNA reads as TGTGCCAGCAACGAAATGCCCTATCGACAGGGAACATCGGGAAAATACGAGCAGTACTTC. Encoded protein: CASNEMPYRQGTSGKYEQYF. The rearrangement uses TRBV2 and TRBJ2-7, with 7 nucleotides matching TRBD1. Germline V gene lookup returns CDR1 SNHLY and CDR2 FYNNEI. Trimming at V came to 7 bases and at J to 4 bases, leaving 28 bases not matched to a gene. The CDR3 extends over 20 amino acids.

The chain has TRBV12-3 or TRBV12-4 and TRBJ1-3, with D uncertain. The length of the CDR3 is 12 residues. V was clipped by 6 bases and J by 4 bases, with 7 bases between them. The CDR3 DNA reads TGTGCCAGCAGCTCCCAGGGAAACACCATATATTTT. Protein product: CASSSQGNTIYF.

This chain connects TRBV19 to TRBJ2-6, with TRBD1 identical over 9 bases. The CDR3 is 15 residues long. J gave up 8 bases and V 6 bases, and 8 bases lay outside the gene matches. From germline, CDR1 is LNHDA and CDR2 SQIVND (reference sequence). Written as DNA, the CDR3 is TGTGCCAGTAGGAAGGGACAGGGTATAACCAACGTCCTGACTTTC. This sequence encodes CASRKGQGITNVLTF.

This clone occurred a few times. V usage is TRBV7-9 and J usage is TRBJ1-2; perhaps TRBD1 as D (5 bases). This CDR3 contains 13 residues. Trimming pared 5 bases from V and 7 bases from J, leaving 14 bases between. Germline V lookup: CDR1 SEHNR, CDR2 FQNEAQ (reference sequence). The CDR3 is CASSPPGGSGYTF. As DNA, the CDR3 is TGTGCCAGCAGCCCCCCCGGGGGGAGTGGCTACACCTTC.

The chain recombines TRBV4-3 with TRBJ2-5; D is unresolved. Germline V gene data show CDR1 as LGHNA and CDR2 as YSLEER. V gave up 0 bases and J gave up 1 base, with 9 bases separating them. The CDR3 spans 15 residues. CDR3 loop: CASSQDPGPQETQYF. The CDR3 coding sequence is TGCGCCAGCAGCCAAGATCCGGGTCCCCAAGAGACCCAGTACTTC.

This clone was found a few times. J is TRBJ2-7 and V is TRBV18; D possibly corresponds to TRBD1 (6 bases). The germline CDR1 and CDR2 sequences are KGHSH and LQKENI. This CDR3 is built from 17 residues. Trimming pared 1 base from V and 0 bases from J, leaving 16 bases between. CDR3 region: CASSPQTLQGSSYEQYF. CDR3 bases: TGTGCCAGCTCACCACAAACCTTACAGGGATCCTCCTACGAGCAGTACTTC. Variable domain in full (rest from reference TRBV18 and TRBJ2-7): NAGVMQNPRHLVRRRGQEARLRCSPMKGHSHVYWYRQLPEEGLKFMVYLQKENIIDESGMPKERFSAEFPKEGPSILRIQQVVRGDSAAYFCASSPQTLQGSSYEQYFGPGTRLTVT.